This T cell receptor (beta chain) came from a study of blood T cell repertoires in COVID-19. Study-level background: Both acute and convalescent COVID-19 samples were obtained from the United States, Italy and Spain.

Generated by immunoSEQ multiplex PCR, the TCRdb table keeps only in-frame clones and is missing some. The sample yields about 5,000 clones, roughly 67% seen once. Germline CDR1 and CDR2: LGHNA and YSLEER. The CDR3 length is 16 residues. The V gene end was trimmed by 0 bases and the J gene end by 6 bases; junction bases not matched to a gene: 9. The clonotype comes from a human donor in a cohort sampled during active COVID-19. Input material: peripheral blood. This chain uses TRBV4-3 with TRBJ2-7, with 9 bases matching TRBD1. The CDR3 is CASSQEYRTGVAEQYF. CDR3 coding DNA: TGCGCCAGCAGCCAAGAATATAGGACAGGGGTGGCCGAGCAGTACTTC.